This T cell receptor (beta chain) derives from a study of long-term antiretroviral therapy in people with HIV. The germline V gene encodes CDR1 ENHRY and CDR2 SYGVKD. V was clipped by 0 bases and J by 0 bases; unmatched bases: 7. This CDR3 region has 18 residues. Sequencing used immunoSEQ v3.0 at survey level. This table comes from immunoSEQ multiplex PCR, and its TCRdb copy is limited to in-frame clones, with some not included. In the table there are around 19,000 clones, 65% to 85% of which are singletons. Here the sequenced sample was unsorted PBMCs, taken 1.2 years after starting antiretroviral therapy. The rearrangement links TRBV10-3 to TRBJ2-3, with 9 bases that match TRBD2. The sequence came from a middle-aged woman with HIV. DNA for the CDR3: TGTGCCATCAGTGAGTCTGTGTGGACTAGCGCTAGCACAGATACGCAGTATTTT. Its protein is CAISESVWTSASTDTQYF.